This entry concerns a single T cell receptor (beta chain). These data belong to a study of blood T cell repertoires in COVID-19. Study-level background: The study drew acute and convalescent COVID-19 samples from the United States, Italy and Spain. From T cells, B-cell-depleted T cells, or PBMCs came the material, which was cDNA or gDNA.

How the authors handled the data: How many nucleated cells were present was estimated from reference gene primer amplification. Some clones are missing from TCRdb's copy, which holds only in-frame ones; the method was immunoSEQ multiplex PCR. D and trimming were read from the DNA, whereas the V and J calls and clone size are those reported in that table. The sample shows approximately 92,000 clones, about 85% of them seen only once. This receptor was taken from a middle-aged man with acute or convalescent COVID-19. Source material: peripheral blood.

CDR3 nucleotide sequence: TGCGCCAGCAGCCACCGATTGACTGCCGGGACTAGCGGGACCGAGCAGTACTTC. Protein product: CASSHRLTAGTSGTEQYF. The rearrangement links TRBV4-1 to TRBJ2-7; 13 nucleotides match TRBD2. The ends lost 3 bases at V and 6 bases at J; junction bases unmatched: 14. This CDR3 comprises 18 residues. Germline V gene lookup returns CDR1 MGHRA and CDR2 YSYEKL.